This T cell receptor (beta chain) is drawn from a study of blood T cell repertoires in COVID-19. At the level of the study: Material from acute and convalescent COVID-19 was sourced from the United States, Italy and Spain. From T cells, B-cell-depleted T cells, or PBMCs came the material, which was cDNA or gDNA.

Under the authors' procedure: Estimation of nucleated cell counts relied on the amplification of reference gene primers. Using immunoSEQ multiplex PCR, the repertoire was profiled, and TCRdb retains in-frame clones only, with some absent. The V and J calls and clone size are taken from that table; D and trimming were inferred from the DNA. This sample carries 230,000 or so clones, around 75% of them seen once, and the ten largest clones take 5.1%. V shed 3 bases and J shed 3 bases, with 15 bases lying between them. The germline V gene has CDR1 MDHEN and CDR2 SYDVKM. The CDR3 extends over 16 amino acids.

Input material: peripheral blood. The sequence came from a human donor in a cohort sampled during active COVID-19. This sequence joins TRBV28 and TRBJ2-4, with D perhaps matching TRBD2 (5 bases). CDR3 sequence: CASSFPTGLGKNIQYF. DNA of the CDR3: TGTGCCAGCAGTTTCCCGACGGGGTTGGGCAAAAACATTCAGTACTTC.